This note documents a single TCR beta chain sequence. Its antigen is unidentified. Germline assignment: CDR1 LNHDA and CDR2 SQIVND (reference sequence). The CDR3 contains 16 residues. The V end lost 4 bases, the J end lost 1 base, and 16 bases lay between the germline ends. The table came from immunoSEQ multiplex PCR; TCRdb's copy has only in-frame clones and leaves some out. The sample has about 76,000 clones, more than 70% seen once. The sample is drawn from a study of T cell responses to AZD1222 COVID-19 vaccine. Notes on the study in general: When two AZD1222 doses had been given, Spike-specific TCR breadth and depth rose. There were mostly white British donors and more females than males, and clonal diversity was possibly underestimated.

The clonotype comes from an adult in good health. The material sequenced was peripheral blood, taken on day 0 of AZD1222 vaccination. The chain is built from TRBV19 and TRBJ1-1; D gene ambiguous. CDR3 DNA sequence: TGTGCCAGTAGTAGCGGTCCACCCGACGGGAACACTGAAGCTTTCTTT. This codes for CASSSGPPDGNTEAFF. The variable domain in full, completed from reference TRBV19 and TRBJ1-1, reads DGGITQSPKYLFRKEGQNVTLSCEQNLNHDAMYWYRQDPGQGLRLIYYSQIVNDFQKGDIAEGYSVSREKKESFPLTVTSAQKNPTAFYLCASSSGPPDGNTEAFFGQGTRLTVV.